Listed here are 22 T cell receptor beta chains from one sample, sequenced in a study of blood T cell repertoires in COVID-19. Using immunoSEQ multiplex PCR, the repertoire was profiled, and TCRdb retains in-frame clones only, with some absent. Of 150,000 to 200,000 clones listed, roughly 90% were seen once; the top ten hold around 7%. Input material: peripheral blood. The receptors derive from a man aged 35 to 55 with acute or convalescent COVID-19.

The chain has TRBV6-2 or TRBV6-3 and TRBJ2-7; 7 nucleotides match TRBD2. The CDR3 consists of 17 residues. Germline V lookup: CDR1 MNHEY, CDR2 SVGEGT. V trimming: 2 bases; J trimming: 2 bases; junction bases outside the gene matches: 12. CDR3 coding DNA: TGTGCCAGCAGTTACAACTTTTTGCGGGGGAGAACCTACGAGCAGTACTTC. This translates into CASSYNFLRGRTYEQYF.

This chain links TRBV3-1 (or the pseudogene TRBV3-2) with TRBJ1-2; the match to TRBD1 covers 7 bases. This CDR3 spans 15 amino acids. V shed 0 bases and J 7 bases; nucleotides not matched to a gene: 8. Germline V CDR1 and CDR2: LGHDT, YNNKEL (reference sequence). The CDR3 sequence is CASSQEVGGVTGYTF. CDR3 bases: TGTGCCAGCAGCCAAGAGGTAGGGGGCGTAACTGGCTACACCTTC.

The chain employs TRBV19 and TRBJ2-2, with 7 positions matching TRBD2. From germline, CDR1 is LNHDA and CDR2 SQIVND (reference sequence). The CDR3 is 15 residues long. Trimming removed 6 bases from V and 0 bases from J; junction bases left unmatched: 4. CDR3 sequence (DNA): TGTGCCAGTAGAACAGCGGGGACGAACACCGGGGAGCTGTTTTTT. Its protein is CASRTAGTNTGELFF.

The rearrangement links TRBV19 to TRBJ2-1; TRBD2 might be the D (6 bases). The CDR3 is 15 residues long. Germline V lookup: CDR1 LNHDA, CDR2 SQIVND (reference sequence). V was shortened by 4 bases and J by 0 bases, with 10 bases between the two germline ends. The CDR3 DNA sequence: TGTGCCAGTAGTAGCGCGGGGAGCTCCTACAATGAGCAGTTCTTC. Residues: CASSSAGSSYNEQFF.

The J gene is TRBJ2-5, the V gene TRBV18; possible D gene TRBD1, 6 bases. This CDR3 contains 15 residues. Trimming shortened V by 3 bases and J by 0 bases, and 11 bases separated the two germline ends. Germline CDR1 and CDR2: KGHSH and LQKENI. CDR3 nucleotide sequence: TGTGCCAGCTCACCTCAGGGGTGGGACCAAGAGACCCAGTACTTC. Translation gives CASSPQGWDQETQYF.

The chain has TRBV7-2 and TRBJ1-3; D gene ambiguous. The V gene's germline CDR1 is SGHTA and CDR2 FQGNSA. Trimming shortened V by 1 base and J by 0 bases, and 7 bases separated the two germline ends. The CDR3 consists of 15 residues. The CDR3 nucleotides read TGTGCCAGCAGCTTAGACAGATCCTCTGGAAACACCATATATTTT. This gives the protein CASSLDRSSGNTIYF.

The V and J genes are TRBV4-2 and TRBJ2-1, with TRBD1 as a possible D gene (5 bases). The CDR3 covers 15 residues. CDR1 is LGHNA, CDR2 YNFKEQ, per germline. The V end lost 0 bases, the J end lost 1 base, and 7 bases lay between the germline ends. In DNA form, the CDR3 reads TGTGCCAGCAGCCAAGATAAGGGGTCCTACAATGAGCAGTTCTTC. This gives the protein CASSQDKGSYNEQFF.

This chain joins TRBV6-2 or TRBV6-3 and TRBJ1-5; D remains unclear. The CDR3 sequence is 14 residues long. Trimming took off 6 bases at V and 4 bases at J, with 13 bases between the two ends. Germline CDR1 reads MNHEY; CDR2 reads SVGEGT. The CDR3 is CASSLRSENQPQHF. In DNA, the CDR3 is TGTGCCAGCAGCCTTCGAAGCGAGAATCAGCCCCAGCATTTT.

The gene calls are TRBV10-1 and TRBJ1-1, with D perhaps TRBD1 (5 bases). V lost 2 bases and J lost 0, with 7 bases in between. The CDR3 is 14 residues long. Germline V CDR1 and CDR2: WNHNN, SYGVQD (reference sequence). This CDR3 is CASSEGALNTEAFF. The CDR3 nucleotides are TGCGCCAGCAGTGAGGGGGCTCTGAACACTGAAGCTTTCTTT.

The chain combines TRBV24-1 with TRBJ1-2, with D unclear. The germline V gene has CDR1 KGHDR and CDR2 SFDVKD. The CDR3 extends over 11 amino acids. V lost 10 bases and J 8 bases, leaving 13 bases between the germline ends. As DNA, the CDR3 is TGTGCCACTTCGCCACTTCGGGGCTACACCTTC. Its protein product is CATSPLRGYTF.

This sequence joins TRBV6-2 or TRBV6-3 and TRBJ2-7, with D tentatively TRBD2 (5 bases). Germline lookup yields CDR1 MNHEY and CDR2 SVGEGT. This CDR3 region has 15 residues. Deletions cut 0 bases from V and 6 bases from J, with 15 bases between. In DNA, the CDR3 is TGTGCCAGCAGTTACTCGAGGGCGGCTACTCTCGAGCAGTACTTC. Protein sequence: CASSYSRAATLEQYF.

V is TRBV7-8 and J is TRBJ2-2, with D tentatively TRBD2 (5 bases). CDR3 length: 14 residues. Trimming stripped 11 bases from V and 2 bases from J, with 15 bases between. Germline values: CDR1 SGHVS, CDR2 FQNEAQ. The CDR3 DNA sequence: TGTGCCGGCTCCGGCGGACTCAACACCGGGGAGCTGTTTTTT. It yields the protein CAGSGGLNTGELFF.

The V call is TRBV5-6, the J call TRBJ1-6; possible D gene TRBD1, 5 bases. Germline CDR1 reads SGHDT; CDR2 reads YYEEEE. This CDR3 comprises 16 residues. V lost 1 base, J lost 1 base, and 9 bases lay in between. DNA for the CDR3: TGTGCCAGCAGCTTGCAAACAGGATCCTATAATTCACCCCTCCACTTT. It translates to CASSLQTGSYNSPLHF.

The chain is built from TRBV19 and TRBJ1-2; the match to TRBD1 covers 7 bases. This CDR3 region has 16 residues. Germline V gene data show CDR1 as LNHDA and CDR2 as SQIVND (reference sequence). J gave up 5 bases and V 3 bases, and 12 bases lay outside the gene matches. Written as DNA, the CDR3 is TGTGCCAGTAGTATCCCGACAGGGAGGCTAGGGTATGGCTACACCTTC. The encoded protein is CASSIPTGRLGYGYTF.

The J gene is TRBJ1-1, the V gene TRBV5-1; 9 bases are a match to TRBD1. Germline V gene sequence: CDR1 SGHRS, CDR2 YFSETQ. CDR3 length: 15 amino acids. Trimming took 5 bases from V and 11 from J; bases not matched to a gene: 16. CDR3 region: CASRVGTGQAVNAFF. DNA of the CDR3: TGCGCCAGCAGGGTCGGGACAGGGCAGGCGGTTAATGCTTTCTTT.

The V gene is TRBV2, the J gene TRBJ1-2, with D possibly being TRBD1 (6 bases). Germline CDR1 reads SNHLY; CDR2 reads FYNNEI. The V and J ends lost 3 bases and 4 bases respectively, with 12 bases between them. CDR3 length: 14 amino acids. The CDR3 DNA reads TGTGCCAGCAGTGAGGCCGGACAGCCCTATGGCTACACCTTC. Residues: CASSEAGQPYGYTF.

This clone was seen a few times. The chain has TRBV5-1 and TRBJ2-1, with 8 bases aligning to TRBD1. This CDR3 contains 15 residues. The V and J ends lost 3 bases and 2 bases, in that order; junction bases with no gene match: 4. Per germline, CDR1 SGHRS and CDR2 YFSETQ. The CDR3 here is CASSSDRVAYNEQFF. As DNA, the CDR3 is TGCGCCAGCAGCTCGGACAGGGTCGCCTACAATGAGCAGTTCTTC.

J is TRBJ2-1 and V is TRBV5-4, with a tentative D call TRBD2 (6 bases). V shed 3 bases and J shed 3 bases, with 10 bases lying between them. CDR1 SGHNT and CDR2 YYREEE come from the germline V gene (reference sequence). The CDR3 consists of 14 residues. CDR3 nucleotides: TGTGCCAGCAGCTCCCGGACTAACTACAATGAGCAGTTCTTC. This encodes CASSSRTNYNEQFF.

The chain's CDR3 is CASSLLTSGTDTQYF. DNA of the CDR3: TGCGCCAGCAGCTTGCTGACTAGCGGCACAGATACGCAGTATTTT. The V gene is TRBV5-1, the J gene TRBJ2-3, with 8 positions matching TRBD2. Germline loops: CDR1 SGHRS, CDR2 YFSETQ. J lost 1 base, V lost 1 base, and 2 bases had no gene match. This CDR3 has 15 amino acids.

DNA for the CDR3: TGCGCCAGCAGCCCCAACTTCGAAAAACTGTTTTTT. This codes for CASSPNFEKLFF. The gene calls are TRBV10-2 and TRBJ1-4; D unresolved. The germline gives CDR1 WSHSY, CDR2 SAAADI. Trimming left V 6 bases short and J 8 bases short, with 10 bases between. The CDR3 contains 12 residues.

The genes are TRBV27 and TRBJ1-2; 9 nucleotides align to TRBD1. The CDR3 has 15 amino acids. Germline CDR1 reads MNHEY; CDR2 reads SMNVEV (reference sequence). The V and J ends lost 5 bases and 5 bases, in that order; junction bases with no gene match: 9. The CDR3 DNA sequence: TGTGCCAGCAGTCCAACGGGACAGGGTTTTTATGGCTACACCTTC. Translation gives CASSPTGQGFYGYTF.

This chain connects TRBV4-1 to TRBJ2-7, with D maybe TRBD1 (6 bases). The CDR3 is made up of 16 amino acids. Germline values: CDR1 MGHRA, CDR2 YSYEKL. V gave up 5 bases and J gave up 4 bases, with 21 bases separating them. The CDR3 DNA reads TGCGCCAGCAGCTTTCTCGTGGTTACAGGGAATTACGAGCAGTACTTC. Translating it yields CASSFLVVTGNYEQYF.